A single sample gave rise to the 23 T cell receptor beta chains below, sequenced in a study of control samples from healthy donors and cancer patients. Data came from immunoSEQ multiplex PCR; TCRdb stores just in-frame clones and leaves some out. The sample yields around 130,000 clones, 89% seen once. Sequencing was done on a sample of blood. The receptor source for this set is a man aged 45-65 years in good health.

This clone was counted once. The rearrangement joins TRBV10-3 to TRBJ2-3, with 8 bases that match TRBD2. The germline gives CDR1 ENHRY, CDR2 SYGVKD. Trimming cost V 3 bases and J 0 bases; bases outside gene matches: 5. The CDR3 contains 16 residues. The DNA of the CDR3 is TGTGCCATCAGTGAAAACGGGGGGGTGAGCACAGATACGCAGTATTTT. Translated: CAISENGGVSTDTQYF.

This chain connects TRBV4-1 to TRBJ2-5; D possibly corresponds to TRBD2 (6 bases). In germline, CDR1 is MGHRA, CDR2 YSYEKL. CDR3 length: 13 residues. The germline V and J ends were trimmed by 5 bases and 2 bases, with 9 bases remaining between them. CDR3: CASSGGYQETQYF. CDR3 DNA sequence: TGCGCCAGCAGCGGGGGGTATCAAGAGACCCAGTACTTC.

The rearrangement joins TRBV18 to TRBJ2-1; TRBD1 matches at 7 bases. CDR1 and CDR2 from the germline V gene are KGHSH and LQKENI. CDR3 size: 13 residues. The V segment lost 5 bases and the J segment 9 bases; nucleotides outside the gene matches: 7. Here the CDR3 reads CASSEQGFAEQFF. CDR3 bases: TGTGCCAGCTCAGAACAGGGGTTCGCTGAGCAGTTCTTC.

This clone was counted a single time. The V call is TRBV9, the J call TRBJ2-1; TRBD2 matches at 11 bases. CDR1 is SGDLS, CDR2 YYNGEE, per germline. V was clipped by 4 bases and J by 7 bases; unmatched bases: 10. The CDR3 contains 16 residues. CDR3 DNA: TGTGCCAGCAGCCCCTATCTAGCGGGGGGTCCTAATGAGCAGTTCTTC. As protein: CASSPYLAGGPNEQFF.

The chain joins TRBV9 to TRBJ2-7, with 9 bases aligning to TRBD1. V shed 4 bases and J 4 bases; nucleotides not matched to a gene: 6. The germline V gene has CDR1 SGDLS and CDR2 YYNGEE. The CDR3 loop spans 14 amino acids. CDR3 bases: TGTGCCAGCAGCCCGCACAGGGGGCAATACGAGCAGTACTTC. Residues: CASSPHRGQYEQYF.

The rearrangement joins TRBV5-1 to TRBJ1-1; D gene uncertain. Trimming shortened V by 0 bases and J by 0 bases, and 6 bases separated the two germline ends. Germline lookup yields CDR1 SGHRS and CDR2 YFSETQ. The CDR3 runs 14 residues. CDR3 nucleotides: TGCGCCAGCAGCTTGGGGTACATGAACACTGAAGCTTTCTTT. It yields the protein CASSLGYMNTEAFF.

CDR3 nucleotides: TGCGCCAGCAGTGGGGCTTCCAGGACTCGAAGCACAGATACGCAGTATTTT. It specifies CASSGASRTRSTDTQYF. The J gene is TRBJ2-3, the V gene TRBV10-1, with D tentatively TRBD2 (5 bases). Germline-derived CDR1 and CDR2 are WNHNN and SYGVQD (reference sequence). The ends were cut back, 4 bases at V and 0 bases at J, with 17 bases in the middle. CDR3 length: 17 residues.

The rearrangement joins TRBV5-4 to TRBJ2-5; no firm D call. Germline V gene sequence: CDR1 SGHNT, CDR2 YYREEE (reference sequence). The CDR3 contains 13 residues. Deletions cut 9 bases from V and 1 base from J, with 13 bases between. CDR3 loop: CATSSGLQETQYF. The DNA of the CDR3 is TGTGCCACCTCGTCCGGTCTCCAAGAGACCCAGTACTTC.

A few counts support this clone. This chain joins TRBV18 and TRBJ1-2; D gene uncertain. The CDR3 sequence is 13 residues long. The germline V gene has CDR1 KGHSH and CDR2 LQKENI. Between the trimmed V and J ends, which lost 3 bases and 1 base, there was a span of 6 bases. CDR3 DNA sequence: TGTGCCAGCTCACCCGAGGGTAACTATGGCTACACCTTC. Translated: CASSPEGNYGYTF. Full variable domain (rest looked up from reference TRBV18 and TRBJ1-2): NAGVMQNPRHLVRRRGQEARLRCSPMKGHSHVYWYRQLPEEGLKFMVYLQKENIIDESGMPKERFSAEFPKEGPSILRIQQVVRGDSAAYFCASSPEGNYGYTFGSGTRLTVV.

The chain recombines TRBV27 with TRBJ2-7, with D possibly matching TRBD2 (5 bases). Trimming left V 5 bases short and J 1 base short, with 18 bases between. Germline CDR1 reads MNHEY; CDR2 reads SMNVEV (reference sequence). The CDR3 totals 16 residues. This chain's CDR3 is CASSPSGGSVSYEQYF. The DNA for the CDR3 is TGTGCCAGCAGTCCCTCCGGCGGGTCGGTGTCCTACGAGCAGTACTTC.

The rearrangement links TRBV30 to TRBJ1-2; TRBD1 matches at 7 bases. This CDR3 has 14 residues. Germline CDR1 reads GTSNPN; CDR2 reads SVGIG (reference sequence). J gave up 4 bases and V 5 bases, and 10 bases lay outside the gene matches. The CDR3 DNA sequence: TGTGCCTGGGTACTACCAGGACAGGTCTATGGCTACACCTTC. Translated, it gives CAWVLPGQVYGYTF.

The genes are TRBV27 and TRBJ1-1; tentative D call: TRBD1 (5 bases). CDR3 length equals 14 residues. CDR1 MNHEY and CDR2 SMNVEV come from the germline V gene (reference sequence). Trimming took 2 bases from V and 2 from J, leaving 9 bases between them. The chain's CDR3 is CASSLGAGNTEAFF. The CDR3 DNA reads TGTGCCAGCAGTTTAGGGGCGGGAAACACTGAAGCTTTCTTT.

The rearrangement joins TRBV10-3 to TRBJ2-7, with a possible D match to TRBD1 (6 bases). V lost 8 bases and J 4 bases, leaving 9 bases between the germline ends. Germline loops: CDR1 ENHRY, CDR2 SYGVKD. This CDR3 contains 11 residues. The CDR3 protein is CAIGTLYEQYF. In DNA, the CDR3 is TGTGCCATCGGGACACTGTACGAGCAGTACTTC.

The chain recombines TRBV4-1 with TRBJ2-7; D is perhaps TRBD2 (6 bases). The CDR3 covers 15 residues. Per the germline V gene, CDR1 is MGHRA and CDR2 is YSYEKL. Trimming cost V 0 bases and J 6 bases, with 15 bases left between them. The CDR3 DNA reads TGCGCCAGCAGCCAAGAATGGGGGGACTTAGGCGAGCAGTACTTC. Translation gives CASSQEWGDLGEQYF.

This chain connects TRBV2 to TRBJ2-7; weak D call: TRBD1 (5 bases). Germline CDR1 is SNHLY and CDR2 is FYNNEI. V lost 4 bases, J lost 1 base, and 11 bases lay in between. The CDR3 spans 14 residues. CDR3 in amino acids: CASSAGYSSYEQYF. The CDR3 DNA reads as TGTGCCAGCAGTGCAGGGTATTCTTCCTACGAGCAGTACTTC. Complete variable domain (other parts from reference TRBV2 and TRBJ2-7): EPEVTQTPSHQVTQMGQEVILRCVPISNHLYFYWYRQILGQKVEFLVSFYNNEISEKSEIFDDQFSVERPDGSNFTLKIRSTKLEDSAMYFCASSAGYSSYEQYFGPGTRLTVT.

V and J are TRBV7-8 and TRBJ2-1; D is uncertain. Trimming took off 2 bases at V and 5 bases at J, with 7 bases between the two ends. From germline, CDR1 is SGHVS and CDR2 FQNEAQ. The CDR3 sequence is 13 residues long. The CDR3 region is CASSLYGNNEQFF. The CDR3 nucleotides read TGTGCCAGCAGCTTATACGGAAACAATGAGCAGTTCTTC.

The chain carries TRBV4-3 and TRBJ2-5; D may match TRBD1 or TRBD2 (5 bases each). The V end lost 0 bases, the J end lost 8 bases, and 16 bases lay between the germline ends. The CDR3 totals 15 residues. Germline V gene sequence: CDR1 LGHNA, CDR2 YSLEER. The CDR3 nucleotides are TGCGCCAGCAGCCAAGATTGGGACGGGCAAGGAACCCAGTACTTC. It encodes CASSQDWDGQGTQYF.

This chain joins TRBV30 and TRBJ2-7; TRBD1 is a possible D gene (5 bases). This CDR3 region has 13 residues. From germline, CDR1 is GTSNPN and CDR2 SVGIG (reference sequence). Deletions cut 5 bases from V and 2 bases from J, with 13 bases between. CDR3 DNA: TGTGCCTGGGCTGTGGGGCTAGCCTACGAGCAGTACTTC. Translation: CAWAVGLAYEQYF.

The chain is built from TRBV23-1 and TRBJ2-5; no firm D call. TRBV23-1 is classed as an ORF, of uncertain function. V was shortened by 2 bases and J by 5 bases, with 12 bases between the two germline ends. The CDR3 contains 14 residues. The CDR3 region has the DNA TGCGCCAGCAGTCAAAGTCACGGTAAGGAGACCCAGTACTTC. It specifies CASSQSHGKETQYF.

The chain joins TRBV4-3 to TRBJ2-3; 10 bases map to TRBD2. Per the germline V gene, CDR1 is LGHNA and CDR2 is YSLEER. The V and J ends lost 0 bases and 2 bases, in that order; junction bases with no gene match: 8. This CDR3 region has 18 residues. CDR3 in amino acids: CASSQESGGVLVTDTQYF. The CDR3 coding sequence is TGCGCCAGCAGCCAAGAGAGCGGGGGGGTCCTAGTCACAGATACGCAGTATTTT.

This clone was seen only once. The V call is TRBV6-6, the J call TRBJ2-3, with D perhaps TRBD1 (6 bases). V gave up 8 bases and J gave up 2 bases, with 20 bases separating them. The germline V gene has CDR1 MNHNY and CDR2 SVGAGI (reference sequence). This CDR3 comprises 16 residues. CDR3 sequence reads: CASGLARGSFTDTQYF. As DNA, the CDR3 is TGTGCCAGCGGGCTCGCTAGGGGGTCGTTCACAGATACGCAGTATTTT.

The chain recombines TRBV11-2 with TRBJ2-7; D may correspond to TRBD1 or TRBD2 (5 bases each). V lost 1 base to trimming and J lost 6 bases, with 16 bases between them. The CDR3 runs to 15 residues. Germline-derived CDR1 and CDR2 are SGHAT and FQNNGV. This CDR3 reads CASSLARGRSFEQYF. CDR3 DNA sequence: TGTGCCAGCAGCTTAGCTAGGGGACGGAGTTTCGAGCAGTACTTC.

The chain is built from TRBV29-1 and TRBJ1-1; 7 nucleotides agree with TRBD1. V shed 6 bases and J 3 bases; nucleotides not matched to a gene: 4. Germline V gives CDR1 SQVTM, CDR2 ANQGSEA. CDR3 length equals 12 residues. For the CDR3, the DNA is TGCAGCGTCGGGACAGTCTACACTGAAGCTTTCTTT. Amino acid sequence: CSVGTVYTEAFF.